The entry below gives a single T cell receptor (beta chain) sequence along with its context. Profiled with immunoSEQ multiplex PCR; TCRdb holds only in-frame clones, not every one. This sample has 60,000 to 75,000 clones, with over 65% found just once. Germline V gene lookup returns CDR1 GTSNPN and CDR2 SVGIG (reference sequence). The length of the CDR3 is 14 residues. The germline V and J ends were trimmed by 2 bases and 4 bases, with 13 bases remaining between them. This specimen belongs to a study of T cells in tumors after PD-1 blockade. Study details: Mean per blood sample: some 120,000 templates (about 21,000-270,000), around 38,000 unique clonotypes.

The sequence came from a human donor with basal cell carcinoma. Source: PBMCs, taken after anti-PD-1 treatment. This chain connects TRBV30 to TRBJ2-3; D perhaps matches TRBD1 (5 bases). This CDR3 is CAWSQGHVADTQYF. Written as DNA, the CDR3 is TGTGCCTGGAGTCAGGGTCACGTCGCAGATACGCAGTATTTT.